The 10 T cell receptor beta chains below were found in one sample sequenced in a study of T cells in Graves' hyperthyroidism and ophthalmopathy. The investigators amplified TCR beta CDR3 regions from RNA transcripts. A first-round RT-PCR of the TCR CDR3 used the HTBI primer set. One entry per CDR3 protein, called by TCRdb with MiXCR from the multiplex PCR reads. The table records more than 500,000 distinct CDR3 sequences, roughly 14% of them present only once. The sample comprised blood. These receptors originate from a woman aged 35 to 49 with Graves' ophthalmopathy.

At least ten counts were recorded for this clonotype. The chain employs TRBV19 and TRBJ2-5; 15 bases align to TRBD2. The germline V gene has CDR1 LNHDA and CDR2 SQIVND (reference sequence). The CDR3 is made up of 20 amino acids. V shed 5 bases and J 0 bases; nucleotides not matched to a gene: 13. The CDR3 is CASSAGLAGGHQLNQETQYF. As DNA, the CDR3 is TGTGCCAGTAGTGCAGGACTAGCGGGAGGGCACCAGCTTAACCAAGAGACCCAGTACTTC. The entire variable domain, with the rest obtained from reference TRBV19 and TRBJ2-5, is as follows: DGGITQSPKYLFRKEGQNVTLSCEQNLNHDAMYWYRQDPGQGLRLIYYSQIVNDFQKGDIAEGYSVSREKKESFPLTVTSAQKNPTAFYLCASSAGLAGGHQLNQETQYFGPGTRLLVL.

The CDR3 DNA reads TGCGCCAGCAGCCAAGACGGGACCCATGCCTACGAGCAGTACTTC. Translated: CASSQDGTHAYEQYF. The chain links TRBV4-1 to TRBJ2-7; D possibly uses TRBD1 or TRBD2 (5 bases each). The V end was cut by 0 bases, the J end by 2 bases, with 11 bases between. Germline CDR1 and CDR2: MGHRA and YSYEKL. The CDR3 has 15 residues.

This clonotype was seen at least ten times. The V call is TRBV6-5, the J call TRBJ2-7, with 7 bases matching TRBD2. Germline lookup yields CDR1 MNHEY and CDR2 SVGAGI. The CDR3 totals 16 residues. Unmatched junction bases numbered 10, after V lost 2 bases and J lost 3 bases. The CDR3 loop is CASSYRSGREGYEQYF. The CDR3 nucleotides read TGTGCCAGCAGTTACCGGTCAGGGAGGGAAGGCTACGAGCAGTACTTC.

Concerning this clonotype: Germline and junction disagree at one end, which may indicate a read error. This chain uses TRBV19 with TRBJ2-6; TRBD1 aligns across 8 bases. The CDR3 is 14 residues long. Looked up from germline, CDR1 is LNHDA and CDR2 is SQIVND (reference sequence). The DNA of the CDR3 is TGTGCCAGTAGTATCCCACAGGGGGGCAACGTCCTGACTTTC. This gives the protein CASSIPQGGNVLTF.

This clonotype was seen just once. This chain uses TRBV6-1 with TRBJ1-5, with a weak D call TRBD1 (6 bases). The CDR3 consists of 12 residues. Germline V lookup: CDR1 MNHNS, CDR2 SASEGT. The V end lost 7 bases, the J end lost 6 bases, and 10 bases lay between the germline ends. The CDR3 here is CASKGGAQPQHF. The CDR3 DNA reads as TGTGCCAGCAAGGGGGGTGCTCAGCCCCAGCATTTT.

This clonotype was recorded many times. The chain carries TRBV12-3 or TRBV12-4 and TRBJ1-5; D remains ambiguous. The CDR3 has 14 residues. V gave up 4 bases and J gave up 3 bases, with 10 bases separating them. The CDR3 nucleotides read TGTGCCAGCAGTTCTGCAGGATTCAATCAGCCCCAGCATTTT. This gives the protein CASSSAGFNQPQHF.

This clonotype was found many times. The chain's CDR3 is CASSLSGVLQETQYF. CDR3 bases: TGTGCCAGCAGTTTATCAGGCGTTCTACAAGAGACCCAGTACTTC. The rearrangement links TRBV28 to TRBJ2-5; the D is unclear. Trimming pared 1 base from V and 2 bases from J, leaving 11 bases between. This CDR3 has 15 amino acids. Germline V lookup: CDR1 MDHEN, CDR2 SYDVKM.

This clonotype was detected ten times or more. The rearrangement links TRBV7-2 to TRBJ1-2; 7 bases align to TRBD1. This CDR3 has 13 amino acids. Germline CDR1 SGHTA, CDR2 FQGNSA. V shed 8 bases, J shed 6 bases, and the junction held 9 bases outside the gene matches. In DNA form, the CDR3 reads TGTGCCAGCTCCACCGGGACAGTAAATGGCTACACCTTC. Its translation is CASSTGTVNGYTF.

There are a few counts of this clonotype. The chain has TRBV5-1 and TRBJ2-5; TRBD2 matches 7 bases. This CDR3 has 14 amino acids. The germline gives CDR1 SGHRS, CDR2 YFSETQ. V lost 0 bases, J lost 7 bases, and 6 bases stayed unmatched. The CDR3 reads CASSLEGTTSTQYF. Here the CDR3 DNA reads TGCGCCAGCAGCTTGGAGGGGACTACCTCGACCCAGTACTTC.

This clonotype has a count of ten or more. The V call is TRBV3-1, the J call TRBJ2-5; TRBD2 matches 15 bases. The germline CDR1 and CDR2 sequences are LGHDT and YNNKEL (reference sequence). V lost 3 bases, J lost 4 bases, and 6 bases stayed unmatched. This CDR3 is built from 17 residues. Here the CDR3 DNA reads TGTGCCAGCAGCCATGCGGGACTAGCGGGAGGTGGAGAGACCCAGTACTTC. Translating gives CASSHAGLAGGGETQYF.